A selection of T cell receptor beta chains follows, all from one sample in a study of blood T cells in healthy people across ages. TCRdb re-derived calls from the 5' RACE reads in MiXCR, one entry per CDR3 protein. This sample carries around 900,000 distinct CDR3 sequences, roughly 26% of them seen once, and the ten largest clones take around a sixth. The sample taken for sequencing was blood. The receptors were sampled from a woman at least 80 years old in good health. Each CDR3 is given with its conserved first and last residue. The D gene is left open where the match is weak. Only part of the rows carry a size: once, few, many, or a class if the clone is expanded.

clone_size | d_call | cdr3_length | j_call | v_call | cdr3_nt | cdr3_aa
- | - | 14 | TRBJ2-5 | TRBV6-2/TRBV6-3 | TGTGCCAGCAGTTACCACCCGGGGAAAGAGACCCAGTACTTC | CASSYHPGKETQYF
- | - | 14 | TRBJ2-7 | TRBV7-2 | TGTGCCAGCAGCCCCACACTAGCCAGGCACGAGCAGTACTTC | CASSPTLARHEQYF
- | - | 20 | TRBJ1-6 | TRBV27 | TGTGCCAGCAGTCTCTGGCAGGGACGGGGGCTGAGCTCCTATGATTCACCCCTCCACTTT | CASSLWQGRGLSSYDSPLHF
many | - | 15 | TRBJ2-7 | TRBV6-5 | TGTGCCAGCAGAGGACGGACAGAAAAACCCTACGAGCAGTACTTC | CASRGRTEKPYEQYF
- | - | 15 | TRBJ1-1 | TRBV7-8 | TGTGCCAGCAGCTTCACGACAGGCATGAACACTGAAGCTTTCTTT | CASSFTTGMNTEAFF
few | - | 14 | TRBJ2-1 | TRBV6-1 | TGTGCCAGCAGGGAGGGACAGCACTACAATGAGCAGTTCTTC | CASREGQHYNEQFF
many | - | 15 | TRBJ2-5 | TRBV3-1 | TGTGCCAGCAGCCAAGGGACTGGGGGCAAAGAGACCCAGTACTTC | CASSQGTGGKETQYF
many | - | 12 | TRBJ2-5 | TRBV29-1 | TGCAGCGTCCAGTCCGCTTCCGGGACCCAGTACTTC | CSVQSASGTQYF
- | - | 12 | TRBJ2-5 | TRBV28 | TGTGCCAGCAGTTTGTTACAGGGTGGGCTGTACTTC | CASSLLQGGLYF
many | - | 13 | TRBJ1-1 | TRBV5-1 | TGCGCCAGCAGCTTACAGGGGAACACTGAAGCTTTCTTT | CASSLQGNTEAFF
once | - | 14 | TRBJ2-3 | TRBV5-1 | TGCGCCAGCAGCCCGCGAGCAGGTCCAGATACGCAGTATTTT | CASSPRAGPDTQYF
- | - | 14 | TRBJ1-4 | TRBV5-5 | TGTGCCAGCAGGACCCAAACAGCGCTCGAAAAACGGTTTTTT | CASRTQTALEKRFF
few | - | 16 | TRBJ2-5 | TRBV7-9 | TGTGCCAGCAGCTTAGTCGTGGGGGGCACCCAAGAGACCCAGTACTTC | CASSLVVGGTQETQYF
few | - | 13 | TRBJ1-1 | TRBV3-1 | TGTGCCAGCAGCCGGACGACGAACACTGAAGCTTTCTTT | CASSRTTNTEAFF
few | - | 14 | TRBJ1-3 | TRBV7-9 | TGTGCCAGCAGCCTTCCTGGCTCTGGAAACACCATATATTTT | CASSLPGSGNTIYF
many | - | 14 | TRBJ2-1 | TRBV7-9 | TGTGCCAGCAGCAAGCGGGACACCAAGAATGAGCAGTTCTTC | CASSKRDTKNEQFF
- | - | 14 | TRBJ1-1 | TRBV20-1 | TGCAGTGCTAGCCGGGGTGGGATGAACACTGAAGCTTTCTTT | CSASRGGMNTEAFF
- | - | 15 | TRBJ2-3 | TRBV29-1 | TGCAGCGCGGAAATAGGACAGTCTGCTCCAGATACGCAGTATTTT | CSAEIGQSAPDTQYF
many | - | 17 | TRBJ2-6 | TRBV6-1 | TGTGCCAGCAGTGAAGCGGGGCAAGCTCTTGGGGCCAACGTCCTGACTTTC | CASSEAGQALGANVLTF
- | TRBD1 | 16 | TRBJ1-1 | TRBV7-9 | TGTGCCAGCAGTCAAATCGGACAGGGATGGAACACTGAAGCTTTCTTT | CASSQIGQGWNTEAFF
many | - | 14 | TRBJ1-2 | TRBV6-5 | TGTGCCAGCAGCGCGGGGGGCACTAACTATGGCTACACCTTC | CASSAGGTNYGYTF
- | - | 12 | TRBJ2-7 | TRBV20-1 | TGCAGTGCTAGATTGGTGCCCAATGAGCAGTACTTC | CSARLVPNEQYF
many | TRBD1 | 18 | TRBJ1-6 | TRBV27 | TGTGCCAGCAGTTTACGCCCCCCACAGGGGATAGTTAGTTCACCCCTCCACTTT | CASSLRPPQGIVSSPLHF
few | TRBD1 | 15 | TRBJ1-5 | TRBV12-3/TRBV12-4 | TGTGCCAGCAGTCAAATATCAGGGGGGCAGGAGCCCCAGCATTTT | CASSQISGGQEPQHF
many | - | 11 | TRBJ2-3 | TRBV6-2/TRBV6-3 | TGTGCCAGCAGCTCGGCAGTCACGCAGTATTTT | CASSSAVTQYF
- | TRBD2 | 18 | TRBJ2-3 | TRBV5-1 | TGCGCCAGCAGCTTGGCGGTTAGCGGGGGGTCCAACACAGATACGCAGTATTTT | CASSLAVSGGSNTDTQYF
- | TRBD1 | 13 | TRBJ1-1 | TRBV20-1 | TGCAGTGCTTTAACAGGGGCCCCCCGTGAAGCTTTCTTT | CSALTGAPREAFF
- | - | 12 | TRBJ2-3 | TRBV3-1 | TGTGTCAGCAGCCAAGTAAAAGATACGCAGTATTTT | CVSSQVKDTQYF
many | TRBD1 | 14 | TRBJ1-6 | TRBV3-1 | TGTGCCAGCAGCCATTCCGGGACAGGTTCACCCCTCCACTTT | CASSHSGTGSPLHF
few | TRBD1 | 17 | TRBJ1-2 | TRBV27 | TGTGCCAGCAGTTTATCTTCAGGGGGCAGGGGGGGCTATGGCTACACCTTC | CASSLSSGGRGGYGYTF
few | TRBD2 | 14 | TRBJ2-1 | TRBV19 | TGTGCCAGTATGCGGGGGGGCTCCTACAATGAGCAGTTCTTC | CASMRGGSYNEQFF
- | - | 17 | TRBJ1-2 | TRBV27 | TGTGCCAGCAGTTTATTGGCCTCATCAGCAACGAACTATGGCTACACCTTC | CASSLLASSATNYGYTF